One and the same sample provided the 26 T cell receptor beta chains below, sequenced in a study of T-cell memory formation after mild COVID-19. TCRdb recomputed calls from the 5' RACE reads with MiXCR, one row per CDR3 protein. The profile shows about 350,000 distinct CDR3 sequences, 25% to 30% of them singletons. Sample: PBMCs or a T cell subset sorted from them (not recorded which). The origin of the receptors is an adult woman who had mild COVID-19 (a few samples of this study predate the infection). Cell type and time point are not known.

The chain carries TRBV12-3 or TRBV12-4 and TRBJ2-3, with 11 bases identical to TRBD1. V was pared by 4 bases and J by 5 bases, with 8 bases of the junction left unmatched. The CDR3 spans 16 residues. The CDR3 here is CASSYGTGGLGDTQYF. The CDR3 nucleotides are TGTGCCAGCAGTTACGGGACAGGGGGTTTGGGAGATACGCAGTATTTT.

The genes are TRBV9 and TRBJ2-7; D is unclear. Trimming took 4 bases from V and 4 from J, leaving 12 bases between them. The CDR3 covers 13 residues. Germline-derived CDR1 and CDR2 are SGDLS and YYNGEE. CDR3 nucleotide sequence: TGTGCCAGCAGCTTCCGAGCTGGTTACGAGCAGTACTTC. It translates to CASSFRAGYEQYF.

This chain uses TRBV7-3 with TRBJ2-3, with 8 bases matching TRBD2. The J segment lost 2 bases and the V segment lost 6 bases, leaving 4 bases of the junction unmatched. The germline CDR1 and CDR2 sequences are SGHTA and FQGTGA. The CDR3 totals 14 residues. The CDR3 sequence: CASSPGGNTDTQYF. In DNA, the CDR3 is TGTGCCAGCAGTCCGGGGGGGAACACAGATACGCAGTATTTT. The full variable domain, with the rest looked up from reference TRBV7-3 and TRBJ2-3, is GAGVSQTPSNKVTEKGKYVELRCDPISGHTALYWYRQSLGQGPEFLIYFQGTGAADDSGLPNDRFFAVRPEGSVSTLKIQRTERGDSAVYLCASSPGGNTDTQYFGPGTRLTVL.

The CDR3 here is CASSYGPGYTF. The CDR3 coding sequence is TGTGCCAGCAGTTACGGACCGGGCTACACCTTC. This chain uses TRBV6-6 with TRBJ1-2; D uncertain. The germline V and J ends were trimmed by 2 bases and 8 bases, with 6 bases remaining between them. Germline CDR1 reads MNHNY; CDR2 reads SVGAGI (reference sequence). The CDR3 has 11 amino acids.

The rearrangement links TRBV6-6 to TRBJ1-1; TRBD1 matches at 10 bases. This CDR3 is 14 amino acids long. CDR1 is MNHNY, CDR2 SVGAGI, per germline (reference sequence). V shed 2 bases, J shed 10 bases, and the junction held 7 bases outside the gene matches. This CDR3 reads CASSYPGQGVRAFF. The CDR3 DNA reads TGTGCCAGCAGTTACCCCGGACAGGGGGTGAGAGCTTTCTTT.

This clonotype appeared a few times. The rearrangement links TRBV5-1 to TRBJ2-5, with 14 bases that match TRBD2. V was pared by 1 base and J by 3 bases, with 2 bases of the junction left unmatched. This CDR3 has 16 amino acids. CDR1 and CDR2 from the germline V gene are SGHRS and YFSETQ. CDR3 residues: CASSLLGLAGEETQYF. The CDR3 region has the DNA TGCGCCAGCAGCTTGTTGGGACTAGCGGGGGAAGAGACCCAGTACTTC.

The chain uses TRBV4-3 and TRBJ2-7, with 9 bases that match TRBD1. Trimming removed 4 bases from V and 6 bases from J; junction bases left unmatched: 13. This CDR3 is 16 amino acids long. Germline CDR1 reads LGHNA; CDR2 reads YSLEER. The CDR3 DNA follows: TGCGCCAGCAGCCCTCGTCGAGGGACAGGGAAGGGCGAGCAGTACTTC. This sequence encodes CASSPRRGTGKGEQYF.

The rearrangement joins TRBV6-6 to TRBJ2-7; 7 bases align to TRBD1. V gave up 7 bases and J gave up 3 bases; unmatched junction bases: 12. In germline, CDR1 is MNHNY, CDR2 SVGAGI (reference sequence). The CDR3 extends over 15 amino acids. CDR3 protein: CASTPLRDSLYEQYF. Written as DNA, the CDR3 is TGTGCCAGCACACCACTCCGGGACAGCCTCTACGAGCAGTACTTC.

This rearrangement joins TRBV4-2 to TRBJ2-7; D is perhaps TRBD1 (6 bases). From germline, CDR1 is LGHNA and CDR2 YNFKEQ. V was shortened by 2 bases and J by 2 bases, with 10 bases between the two germline ends. This CDR3 has 14 residues. The CDR3 region is CASSQNRVAYEQYF. The CDR3 DNA follows: TGTGCCAGCAGCCAAAACAGGGTAGCCTACGAGCAGTACTTC.

The chain couples TRBV5-6 to TRBJ2-7; possible D gene TRBD2, 6 bases. Germline CDR1 is SGHDT and CDR2 is YYEEEE. This CDR3 is 16 amino acids long. Trimming took 1 base from V and 9 from J, leaving 23 bases between them. The CDR3 DNA reads as TGTGCCAGCAGCTTGCTTTCCATCGGGAGCTGGAGTGGGCAGTACTTC. Translation gives CASSLLSIGSWSGQYF. The whole variable domain, remainder taken from reference TRBV5-6 and TRBJ2-7, is DAGVTQSPTHLIKTRGQQVTLRCSPKSGHDTVSWYQQALGQGPQFIFQYYEEEERQRGNFPDRFSGHQFPNYSSELNVNALLLGDSALYLCASSLLSIGSWSGQYFGPGTRLTVT.

This clonotype was counted between two and nine times. This chain connects TRBV7-2 to TRBJ2-7, with TRBD1 identical over 9 bases. This CDR3 has 14 amino acids. Losses at the gene ends were 2 bases for V and 4 bases for J; bases not matched to a gene: 3. From germline, CDR1 is SGHTA and CDR2 FQGNSA. The CDR3 DNA follows: TGTGCCAGCAGCTTAAACAGGGGGCGGTACGAGCAGTACTTC. Residues: CASSLNRGRYEQYF. The complete variable domain, with remaining parts taken from reference TRBV7-2 and TRBJ2-7, reads GAGVSQSPSNKVTEKGKDVELRCDPISGHTALYWYRQSLGQGLEFLIYFQGNSAPDKSGLPSDRFSAERTGGSVSTLTIQRTQQEDSAVYLCASSLNRGRYEQYFGPGTRLTVT.

This clonotype was counted a few times. J is TRBJ2-3 and V is TRBV12-3 or TRBV12-4; 9 bases match TRBD2. This CDR3 region has 16 residues. J was trimmed by 0 bases and V by 5 bases; bases with no gene match: 6. For the CDR3, the DNA is TGTGCCAGCAGTAGAATAGCGGGAGCTAGCACAGATACGCAGTATTTT. Its protein is CASSRIAGASTDTQYF.

The V gene is TRBV19, the J gene TRBJ1-5, with D tentatively TRBD1 (5 bases). CDR3 length: 13 amino acids. Germline lookup yields CDR1 LNHDA and CDR2 SQIVND (reference sequence). The germline V and J ends were trimmed by 5 bases and 8 bases, with 13 bases remaining between them. DNA for the CDR3: TGTGCCAGTAGTCTCAGGGCCATTGAGCCCCAGCATTTT. It translates to CASSLRAIEPQHF. Drawing the rest from reference TRBV19 and TRBJ1-5, the complete variable domain is DGGITQSPKYLFRKEGQNVTLSCEQNLNHDAMYWYRQDPGQGLRLIYYSQIVNDFQKGDIAEGYSVSREKKESFPLTVTSAQKNPTAFYLCASSLRAIEPQHFGDGTRLSIL.

This clonotype was detected a few times. The rearrangement links TRBV10-3 to TRBJ1-3; unclear D gene. Trimming removed 11 bases at V and 2 bases at J, with 10 bases between. The CDR3 runs to 12 residues. The germline gives CDR1 ENHRY, CDR2 SYGVKD. This CDR3 reads CAGGNAGNTIYF. CDR3 nucleotides: TGTGCCGGTGGGAATGCTGGAAACACCATATATTTT.

J is TRBJ1-5 and V is TRBV23-1; D uncertain. TRBV23-1 is an open reading frame whose function is uncertain. CDR3 length equals 15 residues. The V end was cut by 1 base, the J end by 2 bases, with 9 bases between. CDR3 amino acids: CASSQFPLGNQPQHF. Written as DNA, the CDR3 is TGCGCCAGCAGTCAATTCCCCCTGGGCAATCAGCCCCAGCATTTT.

This clonotype was seen more than once but under ten times. The rearrangement links TRBV11-2 to TRBJ1-1; D possibly corresponds to TRBD1 (5 bases). The V gene lost 2 bases and the J gene lost 6 bases, with 13 bases spanning the gap. Germline V gene data show CDR1 as SGHAT and CDR2 as FQNNGV. The CDR3 covers 14 residues. The CDR3 spells CASSLIQGRPEAFF. Written as DNA, the CDR3 is TGTGCCAGCAGCTTAATCCAGGGCCGCCCTGAAGCTTTCTTT.

This chain uses TRBV20-1 with TRBJ1-5, with D possibly matching TRBD1 (5 bases). Germline V lookup: CDR1 DFQATT, CDR2 SNEGSKA (reference sequence). V gave up 2 bases and J gave up 9 bases, with 17 bases separating them. The CDR3 sequence is 14 residues long. In DNA, the CDR3 is TGCAGTGCTAGACAGGGTCCCGGCAGACTGCCCCAGCATTTT. It encodes CSARQGPGRLPQHF.

This clonotype was observed a few times. The chain joins TRBV10-3 to TRBJ2-1; TRBD2 matches 7 bases. J lost 3 bases, V lost 9 bases, and 5 bases had no gene match. The CDR3 is 13 residues long. CDR1 is ENHRY and CDR2 is SYGVKD in the germline V gene. The CDR3 DNA reads TGTGCCATAAGCGGGACCTACTACAATGAGCAGTTCTTC. Protein sequence: CAISGTYYNEQFF.

Only a few counts were recorded for this clonotype. The chain is built from TRBV12-3 or TRBV12-4 and TRBJ2-3; D call uncertain. This CDR3 region has 13 residues. Trimming took 5 bases from V and 6 from J, leaving 12 bases between them. CDR3 loop: CASSPSSADTQYF. The CDR3 nucleotides read TGTGCCAGCAGTCCCTCCAGCGCGGATACGCAGTATTTT.

The chain combines TRBV5-1 with TRBJ1-1; a possible D gene is TRBD1 (6 bases). CDR1 and CDR2 (germline): SGHRS, YFSETQ. This CDR3 has 16 residues. Trimming removed 4 bases from V and 0 bases from J, with 16 bases in between. Here the CDR3 DNA reads TGCGCCAGCAGCCGTACGACAGGATCCATGAACACTGAAGCTTTCTTT. Amino acids: CASSRTTGSMNTEAFF.

This clonotype was seen a few times. CDR3 bases: TGCAGTGCTAGAGACTCTAGCACAGATACGCAGTATTTT. Protein product: CSARDSSTDTQYF. This rearrangement joins TRBV20-1 to TRBJ2-3; D not resolved. Looked up from germline, CDR1 is DFQATT and CDR2 is SNEGSKA (reference sequence). The germline V and J ends were trimmed by 0 bases and 0 bases, with 4 bases remaining between them. This CDR3 has 13 amino acids.

The chain recombines TRBV6-2 or TRBV6-3 with TRBJ1-1; maybe TRBD1 (6 bases). The CDR3 is 15 amino acids. V shed 6 bases and J shed 5 bases, with 19 bases lying between them. Per germline, CDR1 MNHEY and CDR2 SVGEGT. CDR3 residues: CASSHGGGERTEAFF. CDR3 bases: TGTGCCAGCAGCCACGGGGGGGGCGAGCGGACTGAAGCTTTCTTT.

V and J are TRBV7-8 and TRBJ2-1; the match to TRBD2 covers 8 bases. In germline, CDR1 is SGHVS, CDR2 FQNEAQ. V trimming: 2 bases; J trimming: 5 bases; junction bases outside the gene matches: 5. This CDR3 region has 15 residues. CDR3 sequence (DNA): TGTGCCAGCAGCTTATACGGGAGGGCCGACAATGAGCAGTTCTTC. Encoded protein: CASSLYGRADNEQFF.

This clonotype was picked up a small number of times. The V call is TRBV12-3 or TRBV12-4, the J call TRBJ1-2, with D possibly matching TRBD1 (5 bases). V shed 6 bases and J shed 8 bases, with 13 bases lying between them. The CDR3 spans 12 residues. In DNA form, the CDR3 reads TGTGCCAGCAGGGGGAGGGGTGGGGGCTACACCTTC. Its translation: CASRGRGGGYTF.

V and J are TRBV5-5 and TRBJ1-2, with 7 bases lining up with TRBD1. The CDR3 extends over 15 amino acids. Trimming took 3 bases from V and 7 from J; bases not matched to a gene: 12. The germline V gene has CDR1 SGHKS and CDR2 YYEKEE (reference sequence). Here the CDR3 reads CASSSRLTGVRGYTF. The DNA of the CDR3 is TGTGCCAGCAGCTCGCGTCTCACAGGGGTACGTGGCTACACCTTC. The full variable domain, with the rest looked up from reference TRBV5-5 and TRBJ1-2, is DAGVTQSPTHLIKTRGQQVTLRCSPISGHKSVSWYQQVLGQGPQFIFQYYEKEERGRGNFPDRFSARQFPNYSSELNVNALLLGDSALYLCASSSRLTGVRGYTFGSGTRLTVV.

The chain employs TRBV12-5 and TRBJ1-6, with D possibly matching TRBD1 (5 bases). This CDR3 comprises 16 residues. Trimming shortened V by 1 base and J by 9 bases, and 16 bases separated the two germline ends. Germline lookup yields CDR1 LGHNT and CDR2 FRNRAP. CDR3 sequence (DNA): TGTGCTAGTGGTTTGGATGCGGGCAACGGGGCTTCACCCCTCCACTTT. Translating it yields CASGLDAGNGASPLHF. Together with reference TRBV12-5 and TRBJ1-6, the CDR3 gives the full variable domain: DARVTQTPRHKVTEMGQEVTMRCQPILGHNTVFWYRQTMMQGLELLAYFRNRAPLDDSGMPKDRFSAEMPDATLATLKIQPSEPRDSAVYFCASGLDAGNGASPLHFGNGTRLTVT.